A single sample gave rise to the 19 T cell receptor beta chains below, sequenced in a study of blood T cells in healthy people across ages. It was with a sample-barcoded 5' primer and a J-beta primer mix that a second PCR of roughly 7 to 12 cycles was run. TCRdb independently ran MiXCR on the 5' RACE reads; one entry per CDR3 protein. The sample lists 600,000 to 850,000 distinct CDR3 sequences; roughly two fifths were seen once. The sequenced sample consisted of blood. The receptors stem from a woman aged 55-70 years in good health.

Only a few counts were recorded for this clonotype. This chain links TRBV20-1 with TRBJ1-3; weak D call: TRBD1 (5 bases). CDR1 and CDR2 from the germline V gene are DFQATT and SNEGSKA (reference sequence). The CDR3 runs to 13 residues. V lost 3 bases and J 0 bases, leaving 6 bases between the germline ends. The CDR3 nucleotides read TGCAGTGCTAGTAGGGGCTCTGGAAACACCATATATTTT. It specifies CSASRGSGNTIYF.

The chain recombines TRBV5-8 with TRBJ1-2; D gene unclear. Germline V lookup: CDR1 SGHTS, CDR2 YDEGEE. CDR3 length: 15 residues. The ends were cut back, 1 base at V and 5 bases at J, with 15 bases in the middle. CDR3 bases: TGTGCCAGCAGCTTGAATGTCGGGGTTTCTTATGGCTACACCTTC. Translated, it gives CASSLNVGVSYGYTF.

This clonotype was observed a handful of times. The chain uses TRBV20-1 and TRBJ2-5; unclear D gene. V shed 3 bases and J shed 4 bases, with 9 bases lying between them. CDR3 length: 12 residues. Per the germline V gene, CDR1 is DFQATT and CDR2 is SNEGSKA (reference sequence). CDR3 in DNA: TGCAGTGCTAGGTCCGGATCAGAGACCCAGTACTTC. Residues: CSARSGSETQYF.

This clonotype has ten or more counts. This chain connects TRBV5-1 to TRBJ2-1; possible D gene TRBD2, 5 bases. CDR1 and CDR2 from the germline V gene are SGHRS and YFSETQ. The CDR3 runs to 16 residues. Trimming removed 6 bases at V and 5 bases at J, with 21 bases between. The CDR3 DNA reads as TGCGCCAGCAACAACCGGGGTTCGGAACCGGACAATGAGCAGTTCTTC. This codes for CASNNRGSEPDNEQFF. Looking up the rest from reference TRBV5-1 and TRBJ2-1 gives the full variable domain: KAGVTQTPRYLIKTRGQQVTLSCSPISGHRSVSWYQQTPGQGLQFLFEYFSETQRNKGNFPGRFSGRQFSNSRSEMNVSTLELGDSALYLCASNNRGSEPDNEQFFGPGTRLTVL.

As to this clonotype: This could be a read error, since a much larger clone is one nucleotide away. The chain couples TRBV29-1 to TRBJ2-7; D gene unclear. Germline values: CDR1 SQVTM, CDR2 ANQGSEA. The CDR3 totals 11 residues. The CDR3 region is CSGETHYEQYF. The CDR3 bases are TGCAGCGGTGAAACTCACTACGAGCAGTACTTC.

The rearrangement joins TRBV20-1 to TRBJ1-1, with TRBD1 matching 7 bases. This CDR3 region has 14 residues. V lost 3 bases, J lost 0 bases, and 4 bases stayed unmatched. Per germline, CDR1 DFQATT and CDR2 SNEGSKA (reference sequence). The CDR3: CSASPGTVNTEAFF. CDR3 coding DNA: TGCAGTGCTAGCCCCGGGACAGTGAACACTGAAGCTTTCTTT.

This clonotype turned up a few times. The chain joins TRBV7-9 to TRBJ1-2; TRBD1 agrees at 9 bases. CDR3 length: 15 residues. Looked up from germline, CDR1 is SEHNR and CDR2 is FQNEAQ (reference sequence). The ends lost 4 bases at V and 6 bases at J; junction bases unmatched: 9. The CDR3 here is CASSSRDRVFDGYTF. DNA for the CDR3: TGTGCCAGCAGCTCCCGGGACAGGGTATTTGATGGCTACACCTTC.

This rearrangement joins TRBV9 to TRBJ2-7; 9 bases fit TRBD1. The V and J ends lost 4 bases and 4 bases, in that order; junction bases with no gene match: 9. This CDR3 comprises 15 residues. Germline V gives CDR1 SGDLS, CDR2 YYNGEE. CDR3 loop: CASSPRTGDVYEQYF. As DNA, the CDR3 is TGTGCCAGCAGCCCCCGGACAGGGGACGTTTACGAGCAGTACTTC.

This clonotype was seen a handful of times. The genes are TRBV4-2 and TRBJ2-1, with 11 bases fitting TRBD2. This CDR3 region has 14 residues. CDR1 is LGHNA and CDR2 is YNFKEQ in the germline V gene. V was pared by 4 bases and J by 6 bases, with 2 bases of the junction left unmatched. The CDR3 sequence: CASSPGLAANEQFF. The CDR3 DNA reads TGTGCCAGCAGCCCGGGACTAGCGGCCAATGAGCAGTTCTTC.

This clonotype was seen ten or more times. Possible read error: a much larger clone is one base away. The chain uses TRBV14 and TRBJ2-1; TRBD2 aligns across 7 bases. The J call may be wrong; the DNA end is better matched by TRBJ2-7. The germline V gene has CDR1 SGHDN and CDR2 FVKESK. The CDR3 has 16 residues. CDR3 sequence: CASSQSGRRSYNEQYF. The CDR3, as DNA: TGTGCCAGCAGCCAATCCGGGAGGCGCTCCTACAATGAGCAGTACTTC.

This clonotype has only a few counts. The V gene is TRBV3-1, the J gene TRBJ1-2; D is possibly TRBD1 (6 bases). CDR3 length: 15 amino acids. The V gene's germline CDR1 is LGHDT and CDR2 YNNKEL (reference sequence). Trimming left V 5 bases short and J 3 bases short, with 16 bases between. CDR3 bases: TGTGCCAGCAGCTTCACGAGGGGGAGAGACTATGGCTACACCTTC. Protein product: CASSFTRGRDYGYTF.

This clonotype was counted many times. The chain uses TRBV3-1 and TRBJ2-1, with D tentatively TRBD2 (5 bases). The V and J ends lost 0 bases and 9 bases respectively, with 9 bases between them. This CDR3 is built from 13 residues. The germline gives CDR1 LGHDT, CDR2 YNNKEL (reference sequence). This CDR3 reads CASSQERATEQFF. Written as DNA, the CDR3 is TGTGCCAGCAGCCAAGAGAGGGCGACTGAGCAGTTCTTC.

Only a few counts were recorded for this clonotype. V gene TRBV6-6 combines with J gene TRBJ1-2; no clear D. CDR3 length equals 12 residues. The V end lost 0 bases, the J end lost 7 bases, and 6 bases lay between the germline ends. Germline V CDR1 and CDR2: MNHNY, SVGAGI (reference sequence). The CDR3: CASSYSIVGYTF. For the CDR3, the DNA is TGTGCCAGCAGTTACTCGATTGTTGGCTACACCTTC.

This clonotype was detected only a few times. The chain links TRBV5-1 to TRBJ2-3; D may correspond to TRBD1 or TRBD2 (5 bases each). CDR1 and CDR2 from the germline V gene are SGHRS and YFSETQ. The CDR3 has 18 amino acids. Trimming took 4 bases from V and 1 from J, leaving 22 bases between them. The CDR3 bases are TGCGCCAGCAGCATTGGCCCCTCACGGGACGTGGGCACAGATACGCAGTATTTT. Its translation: CASSIGPSRDVGTDTQYF.

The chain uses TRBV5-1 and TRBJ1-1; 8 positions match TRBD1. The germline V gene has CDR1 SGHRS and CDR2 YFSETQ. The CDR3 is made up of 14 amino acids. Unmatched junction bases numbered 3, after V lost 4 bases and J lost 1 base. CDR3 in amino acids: CASSPGQENTEAFF. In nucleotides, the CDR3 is TGCGCCAGCAGCCCGGGACAGGAGAACACTGAAGCTTTCTTT.

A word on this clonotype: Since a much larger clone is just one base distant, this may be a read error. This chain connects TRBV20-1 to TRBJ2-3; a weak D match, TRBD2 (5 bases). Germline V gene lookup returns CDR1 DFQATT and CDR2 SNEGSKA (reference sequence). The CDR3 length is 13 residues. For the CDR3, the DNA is TGCAGTACTAGACACGGAAGCACAGATACGCAGTATTTT. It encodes CSTRHGSTDTQYF.

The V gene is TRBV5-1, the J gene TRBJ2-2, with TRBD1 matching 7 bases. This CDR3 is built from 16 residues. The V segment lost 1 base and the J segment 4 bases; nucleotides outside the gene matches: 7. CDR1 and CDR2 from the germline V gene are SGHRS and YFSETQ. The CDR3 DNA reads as TGCGCCAGCAGCTTGCGAGACAGGGTGGGCACCGGGGAGCTGTTTTTT. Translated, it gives CASSLRDRVGTGELFF.

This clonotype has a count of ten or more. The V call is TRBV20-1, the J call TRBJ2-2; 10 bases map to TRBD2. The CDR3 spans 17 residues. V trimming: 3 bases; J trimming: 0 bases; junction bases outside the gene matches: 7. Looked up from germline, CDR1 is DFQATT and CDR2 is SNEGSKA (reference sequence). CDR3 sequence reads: CSASLAGGRTNTGELFF. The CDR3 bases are TGCAGTGCTAGCTTAGCGGGGGGACGGACGAACACCGGGGAGCTGTTTTTT.

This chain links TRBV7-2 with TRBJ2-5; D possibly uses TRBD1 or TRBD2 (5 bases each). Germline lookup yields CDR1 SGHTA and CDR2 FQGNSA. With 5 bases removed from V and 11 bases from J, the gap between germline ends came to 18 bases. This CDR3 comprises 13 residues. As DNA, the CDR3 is TGTGCCAGCAGCCCCGTCGGGGACGCAAAACAGTACTTC. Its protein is CASSPVGDAKQYF.